These 25 T cell receptor beta chains share one sample of origin, sequenced in a study of multiple sclerosis patients with progressive multifocal leukoencephalopathy. The time point is: before natalizumab initiation. The protocol was immunoSEQ multiplex PCR, while the TCRdb copy is restricted to in-frame clones and leaves out a portion. Altogether tens of thousands of clones are present, 80% to 95% being singletons, with the ten largest covering 1.9%. Material for sequencing was PBMCs. Every receptor here comes from a young man with multiple sclerosis.

This clone showed up just once. The chain combines TRBV7-9 with TRBJ2-7; D remains ambiguous. The CDR3 loop spans 15 amino acids. V was shortened by 4 bases and J by 3 bases, with 16 bases between the two germline ends. The germline CDR1 and CDR2 sequences are SEHNR and FQNEAQ (reference sequence). The DNA of the CDR3 is TGTGCCAGCAGCTCCGGAAAGGAGAGGTACTACGAGCAGTACGTC. It codes for CASSSGKERYYEQYV.

This clone occurred once. The rearrangement joins TRBV4-3 to TRBJ2-3, with 8 bases identical to TRBD2. Per germline, CDR1 LGHNA and CDR2 YSLEER. The V and J ends lost 4 bases and 5 bases, in that order; junction bases with no gene match: 8. This CDR3 spans 15 amino acids. As DNA, the CDR3 is TGCGCCAGCAGCCCTACGGGAGGGCCGAGAGATACGCAGTATTTT. Translation gives CASSPTGGPRDTQYF.

Of note for this clone: This sample also contains other DNA sequences that code for the same CDR3. J is TRBJ2-1 and V is TRBV4-1; D remains ambiguous. Germline V gene lookup returns CDR1 MGHRA and CDR2 YSYEKL. V gave up 0 bases and J gave up 7 bases, with 19 bases separating them. This CDR3 region has 17 residues. The DNA for the CDR3 is TGCGCCAGCAGCCAAGAAGGCTCCACACGGAGTCGTAATGAGCAGTTCTTC. The encoded protein is CASSQEGSTRSRNEQFF.

The CDR3 bases are TGTGCCAGCAGTGAACAGGGGGCGAGCTCCTATAATTCACCCCTCCACTTT. It is translated as CASSEQGASSYNSPLHF. The V gene is TRBV2, the J gene TRBJ1-6; 8 bases map to TRBD1. V gave up 2 bases and J gave up 0 bases; unmatched junction bases: 3. The CDR3 sequence is 17 residues long. The germline gives CDR1 SNHLY, CDR2 FYNNEI.

V usage is TRBV18 and J usage is TRBJ2-5, with D possibly TRBD2 on 5 matching bases. Looked up from germline, CDR1 is KGHSH and CDR2 is LQKENI. The CDR3 totals 15 residues. The V and J ends lost 4 bases and 0 bases respectively, with 12 bases between them. CDR3 DNA: TGTGCCAGCTCACTGGCACGGGGATACCAAGAGACCCAGTACTTC. The encoded protein is CASSLARGYQETQYF.

V usage is TRBV29-1 and J usage is TRBJ2-1, with D unclear. CDR3 length: 15 amino acids. Trimming stripped 5 bases from V and 0 bases from J, with 14 bases between. From germline, CDR1 is SQVTM and CDR2 ANQGSEA. The CDR3 nucleotides are TGCAGCGTTATCACAGCCGAAGGCTCCTACAATGAGCAGTTCTTC. Protein product: CSVITAEGSYNEQFF.

The V call is TRBV7-3, the J call TRBJ2-2, with D perhaps matching TRBD2 (6 bases). V was pared by 4 bases and J by 1 base, with 10 bases between. From germline, CDR1 is SGHTA and CDR2 FQGTGA. The CDR3 loop spans 15 amino acids. The CDR3 coding sequence is TGTGCCAGCAGCTCGGGACTGATGAACACCGGGGAGCTGTTTTTT. Amino acid sequence: CASSSGLMNTGELFF.

CDR3 protein: CATSASRETQYF. DNA for the CDR3: TGTGCCACCAGTGCTAGTCGAGAGACCCAGTACTTC. The chain recombines TRBV15 with TRBJ2-5; D is uncertain. The CDR3 covers 12 residues. From germline, CDR1 is LNHNV and CDR2 YYDKDF (reference sequence). V shed 6 bases and J shed 4 bases, with 9 bases lying between them.

This clone was seen just once. The rearrangement uses TRBV30 and TRBJ1-2; D gene unclear. V lost 0 bases and J lost 1, with 12 bases in between. CDR3 length equals 15 residues. The germline CDR1 and CDR2 sequences are GTSNPN and SVGIG (reference sequence). The DNA of the CDR3 is TGTGCCTGGAGTGTACAAAGGGCGGATAACTATGGCTACACCTTC. Amino acids: CAWSVQRADNYGYTF.

The chain couples TRBV5-1 to TRBJ1-1, with 10 positions matching TRBD1. CDR1 and CDR2 from the germline V gene are SGHRS and YFSETQ. CDR3 length: 14 residues. Trimming removed 3 bases from V and 4 bases from J; junction bases left unmatched: 3. CDR3: CASSSGTGATEAFF. The CDR3 bases are TGCGCCAGCAGCTCCGGGACAGGGGCCACTGAAGCTTTCTTT.

This sequence joins TRBV9 and TRBJ2-1; 9 nucleotides match TRBD1. The ends lost 2 bases at V and 9 bases at J; junction bases unmatched: 12. Germline CDR1 is SGDLS and CDR2 is YYNGEE. The CDR3 has 16 residues. The CDR3 protein is CASSVSSGQGGTEQFF. DNA for the CDR3: TGTGCCAGCAGCGTCAGTTCGGGACAGGGAGGAACTGAGCAGTTCTTC.

The rearrangement joins TRBV11-2 to TRBJ2-5, with D tentatively TRBD2 (7 bases). Germline CDR1 SGHAT, CDR2 FQNNGV. The CDR3 extends over 15 amino acids. The V end lost 5 bases, the J end lost 5 bases, and 18 bases lay between the germline ends. CDR3 in DNA: TGTGCCAGCAGCCCGGCCGGGGGGCGGGCGGAGACCCAGTACTTC. Translating it yields CASSPAGGRAETQYF. Combining the CDR3 with reference TRBV11-2 and TRBJ2-5 gives the whole variable domain EAGVAQSPRYKIIEKRQSVAFWCNPISGHATLYWYQQILGQGPKLLIQFQNNGVVDDSQLPKDRFSAERLKGVDSTLKIQPAKLEDSAVYLCASSPAGGRAETQYFGPGTRLLVL.

The V call is TRBV6-5, the J call TRBJ2-5, with D possibly matching TRBD1 (6 bases). Looked up from germline, CDR1 is MNHEY and CDR2 is SVGAGI. Trimming left V 8 bases short and J 5 bases short, with 18 bases between. The CDR3 has 14 residues. The CDR3 loop is CASGRDKGRETQYF. For the CDR3, the DNA is TGTGCCAGCGGCCGGGACAAGGGAAGGGAGACCCAGTACTTC.

The J gene is TRBJ1-5, the V gene TRBV6-1; D gene unclear. The germline V gene encodes CDR1 MNHNS and CDR2 SASEGT. V lost 1 base and J lost 4, with 5 bases in between. CDR3 length: 13 residues. The CDR3 bases are TGTGCCAGCAGTGAAGAGGGAAATCAGCCCCAGCATTTT. Translation: CASSEEGNQPQHF.

The chain has TRBV18 and TRBJ2-3; 7 positions agree with TRBD2. The CDR3 is 16 residues long. Germline lookup yields CDR1 KGHSH and CDR2 LQKENI. V dropped 2 bases and J dropped 1; count of bases not matched to a gene: 6. The CDR3 DNA is TGTGCCAGCTCACCATCGGGGGGAGCGGGCACAGATACGCAGTATTTT. Protein sequence: CASSPSGGAGTDTQYF.

The V call is TRBV15, the J call TRBJ2-7, with D unclear. The CDR3 has 13 amino acids. Germline CDR1 LNHNV, CDR2 YYDKDF (reference sequence). Trimming took off 0 bases at V and 0 bases at J, with 3 bases between the two ends. The CDR3 spells CATSRDVSYEQYV. As DNA, the CDR3 is TGTGCCACCAGCAGAGACGTCTCCTACGAGCAGTACGTC.

The V call is TRBV18, the J call TRBJ1-5; D unclear. Germline CDR1 is KGHSH and CDR2 is LQKENI. The V and J ends lost 0 bases and 0 bases respectively, with 9 bases between them. The CDR3 has 16 residues. For the CDR3, the DNA is TGTGCCAGCTCACCACCGGGTCCTTATAGCAATCAGCCCCAGCATTTT. It yields the protein CASSPPGPYSNQPQHF.

The CDR3 region has the DNA TGTGCCAGCCCGCCAACAGGGGGCGATCATGGCAATCAGCCCCAGCATTTT. It translates to CASPPTGGDHGNQPQHF. The genes are TRBV21-1 and TRBJ1-5; TRBD1 is the table's D call, not checked against the DNA. TRBV21-1 is a documented pseudogene. This CDR3 region has 17 residues.

The V and J genes are TRBV5-1 and TRBJ2-1, with D perhaps TRBD2 (5 bases). V lost 1 base, J lost 6 bases, and 17 bases lay in between. Germline values: CDR1 SGHRS, CDR2 YFSETQ. The CDR3 sequence is 16 residues long. CDR3 DNA: TGCGCCAGCAGCTTGCTCCTTCCCGATGAGGGCAATGAGCAGTTCTTC. Translating it yields CASSLLLPDEGNEQFF.

CDR3 nucleotide sequence: TGTGCCAACGGACAGGGCGGCGGGGAGCTGTTTTTT. Translated, it gives CANGQGGGELFF. This rearrangement joins TRBV7-9 to TRBJ2-2, with TRBD1 identical over 8 bases. The germline gives CDR1 SEHNR, CDR2 FQNEAQ (reference sequence). The CDR3 covers 12 residues. V was clipped by 10 bases and J by 7 bases; unmatched bases: 5.

This clone has more than one count but fewer than ten. The chain joins TRBV30 to TRBJ2-2; D possibly matches TRBD1 or TRBD2 (5 bases each). V was shortened by 4 bases and J by 6 bases, with 21 bases between the two germline ends. CDR1 and CDR2 from the germline V gene are GTSNPN and SVGIG (reference sequence). The CDR3 is 16 amino acids. The CDR3 sequence: CAWKPLRSSGPGELFF. As DNA, the CDR3 is TGTGCCTGGAAACCTCTCAGGAGTTCGGGGCCCGGGGAGCTGTTTTTT.

Comments on this clone: Other DNA sequences in this specimen translate into the identical CDR3. This chain joins TRBV6-1 and TRBJ1-3; D perhaps matches TRBD1 (6 bases). The germline V and J ends were trimmed by 4 bases and 7 bases, with 14 bases remaining between them. Germline assignment: CDR1 MNHNS and CDR2 SASEGT. CDR3 length equals 14 residues. CDR3: CASSGSWGANTIYF. CDR3 DNA sequence: TGTGCCAGCAGTGGAAGTTGGGGGGCGAACACCATATATTTT.

The chain joins TRBV5-5 to TRBJ2-2; maybe TRBD2 (5 bases). Germline CDR1 and CDR2: SGHKS and YYEKEE (reference sequence). The CDR3 extends over 15 amino acids. V lost 6 bases to trimming and J lost 4 bases, with 16 bases between them. CDR3 coding DNA: TGTGCCAGCATCGCCGGGTCGGGGAGCACCGGGGAGCTGTTTTTT. Protein sequence: CASIAGSGSTGELFF. Looking up the rest from reference TRBV5-5 and TRBJ2-2 gives the full variable domain: DAGVTQSPTHLIKTRGQQVTLRCSPISGHKSVSWYQQVLGQGPQFIFQYYEKEERGRGNFPDRFSARQFPNYSSELNVNALLLGDSALYLCASIAGSGSTGELFFGEGSRLTVL.

This clone was seen once. The chain employs TRBV11-3 and TRBJ2-1; D not resolved. Germline V gene data show CDR1 as SGHNT and CDR2 as YENEEA. CDR3 length equals 16 residues. Trimming left V 7 bases short and J 0 bases short, with 16 bases between. DNA of the CDR3: TGTGCCAGCAAGTCCCCAGGCGGCAGCTCCTACAATGAGCAGTTCTTC. It codes for CASKSPGGSSYNEQFF.

This clone was recorded only once. This sequence joins TRBV10-3 and TRBJ2-1, with TRBD2 as a possible D gene (6 bases). The germline V and J ends were trimmed by 2 bases and 9 bases, with 14 bases remaining between them. Germline CDR1 and CDR2: ENHRY and SYGVKD. The CDR3 has 14 residues. CDR3 DNA sequence: TGTGCCATCAGTGAGGAGGGGAGGCAGGTTGAGCAGTTCTTC. This sequence encodes CAISEEGRQVEQFF.